What follows describes a single TCR beta chain. As originally analysed: Nucleated cell number was recorded as an estimate derived from reference gene primer amplification. Profiling relied on immunoSEQ multiplex PCR, and the TCRdb table lists in-frame clones only, not all of them. The V and J calls and clone size come from that table; D and trimming were worked out from the DNA. The sample yields roughly 180,000 clones, 87% seen once. The ends were cut back, 4 bases at V and 4 bases at J, with 13 bases in the middle. Germline assignment: CDR1 GTSNPN and CDR2 SVGIG (reference sequence). The CDR3 runs to 14 residues. The sample comes from a study of blood T cell repertoires in COVID-19.

The sequenced sample was PBMCs or T cells enriched from blood (not recorded which). This chain uses TRBV30 with TRBJ2-2; maybe TRBD2 (7 bases). The receptor was isolated from a woman in her twenties or thirties who had recovered from COVID-19. CDR3 in DNA: TGTGCCTGGATCGGGGGGCTGGGCACCGGGGAGCTGTTTTTT. Its protein is CAWIGGLGTGELFF.